What follows is one TCR beta chain and its context. As yet, its antigen is unknown. The CDR3 has 13 residues. The V end lost 6 bases, the J end lost 0 bases, and 10 bases lay between the germline ends. CDR1 SQVTM and CDR2 ANQGSEA come from the germline V gene. This entry comes from a study of cytomegalovirus exposure and HLA in healthy donors. Study observations and caveats: Presence/absence analysis assumed near-uniform sequencing depth across donors. TCR beta chains numbering some 150 were designated cytomegalovirus-associated. In a later analysis, several top co-occurrence clusters appeared linked to parvovirus B19, influenza, CMV and Epstein-Barr virus.

Use of 60 Vbeta and 13 Jbeta primers characterized the PCR. Data came from immunoSEQ multiplex PCR; TCRdb stores just in-frame clones and leaves some out. This sample has some 90,000 clones, with about 81% found just once. The chain employs TRBV29-1 and TRBJ2-3; the D gene is possibly TRBD2 (6 bases). Sequenced: PBMCs. The sequence derives from a man aged 40-50 years in good health and CMV-seronegative. The CDR3 sequence is CSVLGLSTDTQYF. The CDR3 nucleotides read TGCAGCGTGCTGGGACTTAGCACAGATACGCAGTATTTT.